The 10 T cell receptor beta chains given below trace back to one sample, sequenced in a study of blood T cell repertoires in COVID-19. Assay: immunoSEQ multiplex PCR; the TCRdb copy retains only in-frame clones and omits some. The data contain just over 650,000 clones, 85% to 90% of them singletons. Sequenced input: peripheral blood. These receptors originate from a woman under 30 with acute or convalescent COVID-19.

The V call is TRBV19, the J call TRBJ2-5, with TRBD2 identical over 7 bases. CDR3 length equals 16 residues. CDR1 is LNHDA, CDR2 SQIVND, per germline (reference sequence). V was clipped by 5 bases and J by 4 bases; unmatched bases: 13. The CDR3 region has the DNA TGTGCCAGTAGTCCCAGGGAGGGCCCTCCGGGAGAGACCCAGTACTTC. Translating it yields CASSPREGPPGETQYF.

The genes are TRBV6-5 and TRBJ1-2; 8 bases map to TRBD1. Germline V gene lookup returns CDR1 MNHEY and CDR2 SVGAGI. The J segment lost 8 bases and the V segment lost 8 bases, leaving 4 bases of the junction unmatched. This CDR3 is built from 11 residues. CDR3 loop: CASGQGEGYTF. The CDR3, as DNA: TGTGCCAGCGGACAGGGTGAGGGCTACACCTTC.

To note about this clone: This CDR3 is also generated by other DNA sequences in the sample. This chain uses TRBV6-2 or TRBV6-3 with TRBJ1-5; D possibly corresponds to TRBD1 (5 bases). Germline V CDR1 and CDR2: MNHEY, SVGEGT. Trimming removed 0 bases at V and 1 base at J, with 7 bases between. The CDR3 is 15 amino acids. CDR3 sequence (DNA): TGTGCCAGCAGTTACTCTGGGGGGAGCAATCAGCCCCAGCATTTT. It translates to CASSYSGGSNQPQHF.

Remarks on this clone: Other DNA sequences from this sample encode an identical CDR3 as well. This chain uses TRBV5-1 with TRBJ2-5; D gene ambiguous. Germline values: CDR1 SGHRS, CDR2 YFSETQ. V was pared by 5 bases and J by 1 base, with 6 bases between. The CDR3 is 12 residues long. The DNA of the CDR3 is TGCGCCAGCAGTCTAACCCAAGAGACCCAGTACTTC. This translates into CASSLTQETQYF.

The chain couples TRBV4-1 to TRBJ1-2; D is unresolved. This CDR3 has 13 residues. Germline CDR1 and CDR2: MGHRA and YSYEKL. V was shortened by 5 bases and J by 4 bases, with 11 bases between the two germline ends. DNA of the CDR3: TGCGCCAGCAGCGAAGGGAGAGTCTATGGCTACACCTTC. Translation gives CASSEGRVYGYTF.

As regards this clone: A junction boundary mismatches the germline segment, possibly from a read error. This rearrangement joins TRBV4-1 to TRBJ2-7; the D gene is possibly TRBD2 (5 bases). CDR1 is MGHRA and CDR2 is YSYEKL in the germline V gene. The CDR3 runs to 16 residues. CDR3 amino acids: CASTQILRDPSYEQYF. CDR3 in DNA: TGCGCCAGCACCCAAATACTGAGGGATCCCTCCTACGAGCAGTACTTC.

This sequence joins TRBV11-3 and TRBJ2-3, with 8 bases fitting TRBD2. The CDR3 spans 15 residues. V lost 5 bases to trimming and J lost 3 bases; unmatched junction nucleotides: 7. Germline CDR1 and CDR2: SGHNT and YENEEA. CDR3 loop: CASSPRGAGTDTQYF. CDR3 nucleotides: TGTGCCAGCAGCCCGCGGGGGGCAGGGACAGATACGCAGTATTTT.

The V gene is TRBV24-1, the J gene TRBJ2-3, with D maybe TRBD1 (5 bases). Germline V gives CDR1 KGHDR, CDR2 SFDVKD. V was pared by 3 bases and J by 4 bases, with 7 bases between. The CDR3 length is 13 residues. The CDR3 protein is CATSDVTADTQYF. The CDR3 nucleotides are TGTGCCACCAGTGATGTGACAGCAGATACGCAGTATTTT.

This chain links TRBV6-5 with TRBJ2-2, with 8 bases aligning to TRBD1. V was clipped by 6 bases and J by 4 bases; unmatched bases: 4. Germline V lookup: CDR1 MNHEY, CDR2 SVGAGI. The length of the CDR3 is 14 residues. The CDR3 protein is CASRDRGSTGELFF. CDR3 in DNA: TGTGCCAGCAGAGACAGGGGCAGCACCGGGGAGCTGTTTTTT.

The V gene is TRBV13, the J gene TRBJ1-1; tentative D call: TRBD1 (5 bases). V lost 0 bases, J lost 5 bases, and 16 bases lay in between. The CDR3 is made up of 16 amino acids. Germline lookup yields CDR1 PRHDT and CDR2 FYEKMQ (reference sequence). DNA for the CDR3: TGTGCCAGCAGCTTAGGTCGGGCAACCCGGGGGACTGAAGCTTTCTTT. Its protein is CASSLGRATRGTEAFF.